The text below deals with one TCR beta chain. These data come from a study of T cell changes during pregnancy in multiple sclerosis. Libraries were prepared by immunoSEQ multiplex PCR; TCRdb keeps only in-frame clonotypes and omits some of them. This sample has around 60,000 clones, with about 90% found just once. Germline V CDR1 and CDR2: MNHEY, SVGAGI. V was clipped by 10 bases and J by 3 bases; unmatched bases: 8. The CDR3 is 13 amino acids. The chain joins TRBV6-5 to TRBJ1-1; 7 positions match TRBD1. Sequenced material: CD4+ T cells from peripheral blood mononuclear cells, taken after pregnancy. The receptor's source is a female donor in good health, enrolled as a control in a pregnancy study. The CDR3 coding sequence is TGTGCCACAAACAGGGGATCGGACACTGAAGCTTTCTTT. It codes for CATNRGSDTEAFF.